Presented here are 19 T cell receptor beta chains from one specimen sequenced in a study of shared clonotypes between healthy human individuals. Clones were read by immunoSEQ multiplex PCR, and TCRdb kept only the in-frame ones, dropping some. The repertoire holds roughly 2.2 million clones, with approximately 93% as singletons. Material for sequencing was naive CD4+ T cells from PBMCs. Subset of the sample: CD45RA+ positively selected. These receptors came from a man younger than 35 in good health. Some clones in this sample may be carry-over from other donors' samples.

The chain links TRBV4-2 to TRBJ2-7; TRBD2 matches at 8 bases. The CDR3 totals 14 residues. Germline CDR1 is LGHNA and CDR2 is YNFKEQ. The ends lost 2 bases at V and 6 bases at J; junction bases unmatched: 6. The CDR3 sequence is CASSQPGLVGEQYF. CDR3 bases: TGTGCCAGCAGCCAACCGGGACTAGTTGGCGAGCAGTACTTC.

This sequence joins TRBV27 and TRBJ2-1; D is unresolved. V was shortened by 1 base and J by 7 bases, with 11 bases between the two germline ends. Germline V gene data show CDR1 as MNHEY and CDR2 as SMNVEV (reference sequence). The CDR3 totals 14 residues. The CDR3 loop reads CASSLYSERNEQFF. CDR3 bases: TGTGCCAGCAGTTTATATTCCGAGAGGAATGAGCAGTTCTTC.

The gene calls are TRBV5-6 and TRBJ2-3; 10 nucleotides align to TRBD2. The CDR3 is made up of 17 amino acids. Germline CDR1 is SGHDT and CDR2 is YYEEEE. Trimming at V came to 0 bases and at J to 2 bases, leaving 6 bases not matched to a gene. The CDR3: CASSLVVTSGATDTQYF. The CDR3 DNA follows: TGTGCCAGCAGCTTGGTCGTAACTAGCGGGGCCACAGATACGCAGTATTTT.

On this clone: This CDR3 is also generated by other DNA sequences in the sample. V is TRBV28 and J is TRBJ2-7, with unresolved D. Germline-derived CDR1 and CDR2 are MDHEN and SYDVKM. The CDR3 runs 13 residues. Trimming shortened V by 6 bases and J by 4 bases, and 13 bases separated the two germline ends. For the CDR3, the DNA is TGTGCCAGCAGCAGACAAGGAATTTACGAGCAGTACTTC. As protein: CASSRQGIYEQYF.

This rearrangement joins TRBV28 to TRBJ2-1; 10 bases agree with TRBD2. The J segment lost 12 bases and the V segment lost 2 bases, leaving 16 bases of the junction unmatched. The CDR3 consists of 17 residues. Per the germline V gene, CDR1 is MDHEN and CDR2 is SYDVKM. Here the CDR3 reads CASSLPSSGSFILRQFF. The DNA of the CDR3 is TGTGCCAGCAGTTTACCGTCTAGCGGGAGCTTTATTCTACGGCAGTTCTTC.

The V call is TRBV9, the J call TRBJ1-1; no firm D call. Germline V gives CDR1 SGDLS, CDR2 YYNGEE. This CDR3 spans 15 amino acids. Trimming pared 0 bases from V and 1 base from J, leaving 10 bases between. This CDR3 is CASSVDIAQNTEAFF. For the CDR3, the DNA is TGTGCCAGCAGCGTAGATATAGCTCAGAACACTGAAGCTTTCTTT.

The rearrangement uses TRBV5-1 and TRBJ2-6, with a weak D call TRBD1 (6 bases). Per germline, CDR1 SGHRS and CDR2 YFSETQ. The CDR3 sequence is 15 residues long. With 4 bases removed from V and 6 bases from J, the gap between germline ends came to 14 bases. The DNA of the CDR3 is TGCGCCAGCAGCATAGCAGGGGTGGCGGCCAACGTCCTGACTTTC. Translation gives CASSIAGVAANVLTF.

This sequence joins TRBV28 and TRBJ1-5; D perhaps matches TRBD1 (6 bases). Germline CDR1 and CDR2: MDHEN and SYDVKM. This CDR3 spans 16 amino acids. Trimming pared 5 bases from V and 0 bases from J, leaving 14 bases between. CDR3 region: CASSPWTAYSNQPQHF. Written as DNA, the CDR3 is TGTGCCAGCAGTCCCTGGACAGCATATAGCAATCAGCCCCAGCATTTT.

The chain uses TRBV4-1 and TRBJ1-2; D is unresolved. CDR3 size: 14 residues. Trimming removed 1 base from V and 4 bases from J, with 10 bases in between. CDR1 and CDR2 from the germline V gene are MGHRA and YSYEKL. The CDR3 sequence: CASSQVAGGYGYTF. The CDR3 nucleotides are TGCGCCAGCAGCCAAGTGGCAGGCGGCTATGGCTACACCTTC.

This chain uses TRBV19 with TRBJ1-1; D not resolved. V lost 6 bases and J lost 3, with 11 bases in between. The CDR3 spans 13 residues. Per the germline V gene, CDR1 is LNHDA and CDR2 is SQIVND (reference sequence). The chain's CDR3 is CASSVTEDTEAFF. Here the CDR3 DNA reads TGTGCCAGTAGCGTTACGGAGGACACTGAAGCTTTCTTT.

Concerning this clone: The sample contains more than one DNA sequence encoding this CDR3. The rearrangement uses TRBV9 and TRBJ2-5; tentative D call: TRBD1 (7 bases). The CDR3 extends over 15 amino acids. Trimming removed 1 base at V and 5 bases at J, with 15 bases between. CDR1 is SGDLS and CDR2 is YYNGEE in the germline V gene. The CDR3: CASSVSPQGGETQYF. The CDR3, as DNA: TGTGCCAGCAGCGTAAGCCCTCAGGGGGGCGAGACCCAGTACTTC.

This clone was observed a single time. In DNA form, the CDR3 reads TGTGCCAGCGCCCAGACCTTATACGAGCAGTACTTC. This translates into CASAQTLYEQYF. The chain has TRBV11-1 and TRBJ2-7, with D hard to call. The CDR3 sequence is 12 residues long. Germline CDR1 SGHAT, CDR2 FQDESV (reference sequence). Trimming stripped 8 bases from V and 4 bases from J, with 12 bases between.

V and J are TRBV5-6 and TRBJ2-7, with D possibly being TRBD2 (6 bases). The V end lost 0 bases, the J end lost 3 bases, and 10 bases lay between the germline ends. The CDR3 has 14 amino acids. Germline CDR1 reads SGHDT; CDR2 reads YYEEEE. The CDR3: CASSLVGGHYEQYF. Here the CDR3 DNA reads TGTGCCAGCAGCTTGGTCGGAGGGCACTACGAGCAGTACTTC.

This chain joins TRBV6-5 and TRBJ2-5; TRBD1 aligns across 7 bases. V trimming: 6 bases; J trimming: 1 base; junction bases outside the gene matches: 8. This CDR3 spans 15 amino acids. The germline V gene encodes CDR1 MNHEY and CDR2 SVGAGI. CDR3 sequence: CASSQRTGPQETQYF. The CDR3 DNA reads TGTGCCAGCAGCCAAAGGACAGGCCCCCAAGAGACCCAGTACTTC.

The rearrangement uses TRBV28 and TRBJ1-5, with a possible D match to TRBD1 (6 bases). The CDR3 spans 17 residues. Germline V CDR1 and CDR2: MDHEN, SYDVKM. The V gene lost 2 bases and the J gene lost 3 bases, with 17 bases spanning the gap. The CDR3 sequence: CASSLISGTGNNQPQHF. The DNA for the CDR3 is TGTGCCAGCAGTTTAATATCGGGAACAGGGAACAATCAGCCCCAGCATTTT.

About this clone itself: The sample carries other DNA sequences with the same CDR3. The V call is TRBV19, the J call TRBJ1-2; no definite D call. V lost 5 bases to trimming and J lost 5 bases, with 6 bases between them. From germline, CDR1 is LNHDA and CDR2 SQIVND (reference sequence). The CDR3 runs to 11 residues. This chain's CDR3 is CASSAGYGYTF. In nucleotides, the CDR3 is TGTGCCAGTAGTGCCGGGTATGGCTACACCTTC.

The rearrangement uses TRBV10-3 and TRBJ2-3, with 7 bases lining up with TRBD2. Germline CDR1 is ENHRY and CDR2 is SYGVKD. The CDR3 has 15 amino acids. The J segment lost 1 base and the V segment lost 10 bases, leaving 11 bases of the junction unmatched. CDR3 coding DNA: TGTGCCACGGCGAAGCGGGAAGTCGGCACAGATACGCAGTATTTT. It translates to CATAKREVGTDTQYF.

CDR3 sequence: CASSQRTGNYEQYF. Here the CDR3 DNA reads TGTGCCAGCAGCCAACGAACAGGGAACTACGAGCAGTACTTC. J is TRBJ2-7 and V is TRBV11-2; D perhaps matches TRBD1 (6 bases). Between the trimmed V and J ends, which lost 5 bases and 3 bases, there was a span of 14 bases. Germline V lookup: CDR1 SGHAT, CDR2 FQNNGV. The CDR3 runs to 14 residues.

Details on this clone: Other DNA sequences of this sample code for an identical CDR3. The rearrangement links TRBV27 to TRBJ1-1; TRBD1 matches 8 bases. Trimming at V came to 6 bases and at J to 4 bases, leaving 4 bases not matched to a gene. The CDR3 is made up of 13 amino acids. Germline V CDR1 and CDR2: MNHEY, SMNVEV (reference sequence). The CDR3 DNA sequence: TGTGCCAGCAGGACCACAGGGGGCACTGAAGCTTTCTTT. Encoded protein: CASRTTGGTEAFF.